The 21 T cell receptor beta chains below come from one sample, sequenced in a study of blood T cell repertoires in COVID-19. The table came from immunoSEQ multiplex PCR; TCRdb's copy has only in-frame clones and leaves some out. The data show some 340,000 clones, approximately 90% seen once. Sequencing was done on a sample of PBMCs or T cells enriched from blood (not recorded which). The receptor set was obtained from a woman younger than 45 who had been exposed to COVID-19.

The chain uses TRBV4-1 and TRBJ2-3; D is unclear. Germline loops: CDR1 MGHRA, CDR2 YSYEKL. Trimming pared 2 bases from V and 0 bases from J, leaving 15 bases between. CDR3 size: 17 residues. CDR3 sequence reads: CASSQPRGGSSTDTQYF. CDR3 nucleotide sequence: TGCGCCAGCAGCCAACCCCGAGGCGGATCTAGCACAGATACGCAGTATTTT.

This clone came up once. The chain recombines TRBV11-3 with TRBJ2-3, with D possibly matching TRBD2 (6 bases). Germline-derived CDR1 and CDR2 are SGHNT and YENEEA. This CDR3 is 14 amino acids long. Trimming took 5 bases from V and 4 from J, leaving 13 bases between them. CDR3 loop: CASSVGGSADTQYF. The CDR3 bases are TGTGCCAGCAGCGTGGGGGGATCCGCAGATACGCAGTATTTT.

The chain uses TRBV3-1 (or the pseudogene TRBV3-2) and TRBJ1-6; a weak D match, TRBD1 (6 bases). Trimming took off 7 bases at V and 0 bases at J, with 13 bases between the two ends. The CDR3 extends over 16 amino acids. CDR1 and CDR2 from the germline V gene are LGHDT and YNNKEL (reference sequence). The CDR3 loop is CASNLQGSSYNSPLHF. The CDR3 DNA sequence: TGTGCCAGCAACCTACAGGGCTCCTCCTATAATTCACCCCTCCACTTT.

The chain recombines TRBV4-1 with TRBJ1-2; D gene unclear. The CDR3 has 13 residues. Per germline, CDR1 MGHRA and CDR2 YSYEKL. V lost 1 base, J lost 7 bases, and 10 bases lay in between. CDR3 DNA: TGCGCCAGCAGCCAAGGCGGATTGGCTGGCTACACCTTC. Translating gives CASSQGGLAGYTF.

As for this clone: This CDR3 is also generated by other DNA sequences in the sample. V is TRBV5-1 and J is TRBJ1-2; a weak D match, TRBD1 (6 bases). CDR1 SGHRS and CDR2 YFSETQ come from the germline V gene. CDR3 length: 14 amino acids. V was clipped by 0 bases and J by 3 bases, with 9 bases between them. In DNA form, the CDR3 reads TGCGCCAGCAGCTTGGGCGCAGGGGACTATGGCTACACCTTC. It encodes CASSLGAGDYGYTF.

This chain connects TRBV2 to TRBJ1-5; 9 bases agree with TRBD1. Germline V gives CDR1 SNHLY, CDR2 FYNNEI. The V segment lost 6 bases and the J segment 4 bases; nucleotides outside the gene matches: 4. The CDR3 is made up of 14 amino acids. The CDR3 protein is CASRPGTGNQPQHF. The CDR3 DNA follows: TGTGCCAGCAGACCTGGGACAGGGAATCAGCCCCAGCATTTT.

V is TRBV24-1 and J is TRBJ2-5, with TRBD1 matching 10 bases. CDR3 length: 18 residues. The V segment lost 3 bases and the J segment 4 bases; nucleotides outside the gene matches: 13. Germline assignment: CDR1 KGHDR and CDR2 SFDVKD. DNA for the CDR3: TGTGCCACCAGTGATCCTAGGCCCGGGACAGGGGCCGGAGAGACCCAGTACTTC. It codes for CATSDPRPGTGAGETQYF.

The chain is built from TRBV4-1 and TRBJ1-4, with TRBD1 as a possible D gene (5 bases). CDR3 length equals 15 residues. With 0 bases removed from V and 8 bases from J, the gap between germline ends came to 13 bases. Germline V gene sequence: CDR1 MGHRA, CDR2 YSYEKL. The CDR3 nucleotides read TGCGCCAGCAGCCAAGATCAGGACACTCGGGAAAAACTGTTTTTT. Protein: CASSQDQDTREKLFF.

This clone occurred a few times. The gene calls are TRBV4-3 and TRBJ1-2; 11 bases line up with TRBD1. With 1 base clipped from V and 4 bases from J, the junction kept 2 bases outside the gene matches. This CDR3 has 15 amino acids. Germline V gene lookup returns CDR1 LGHNA and CDR2 YSLEER. The CDR3 region has the DNA TGCGCCAGCAGCCAAGGGACAGGGGGCGTCTATGGCTACACCTTC. Translated: CASSQGTGGVYGYTF.

The CDR3 nucleotides are TGTGCCAGCAGCCCCCAGACTAGCGGGGCAGGGGAGCAGTACTTC. Residues: CASSPQTSGAGEQYF. The rearrangement links TRBV7-2 to TRBJ2-7; 11 bases are shared with TRBD2. This CDR3 spans 15 amino acids. The V segment lost 5 bases and the J segment 7 bases; nucleotides outside the gene matches: 10. Germline assignment: CDR1 SGHTA and CDR2 FQGNSA.

This clone was observed a few times. The chain links TRBV4-2 to TRBJ2-5; D is ambiguous. The CDR3 length is 13 residues. Germline V gives CDR1 LGHNA, CDR2 YNFKEQ. Trimming removed 4 bases at V and 5 bases at J, with 11 bases between. The CDR3 sequence is CASSPWLKETQYF. The CDR3, as DNA: TGTGCCAGCAGCCCTTGGCTCAAGGAGACCCAGTACTTC.

The chain carries TRBV5-4 and TRBJ1-1; a weak D match, TRBD1 (6 bases). In germline, CDR1 is SGHNT, CDR2 YYREEE (reference sequence). Between the trimmed V and J ends, which lost 5 bases and 9 bases, there was a span of 14 bases. CDR3 length equals 12 residues. DNA for the CDR3: TGTGCCAGCAGTACCGACAGGAGGAAAGCTTTCTTT. Translated: CASSTDRRKAFF.

V usage is TRBV13 and J usage is TRBJ1-1; no clear D. Trimming removed 6 bases at V and 0 bases at J, with 8 bases between. The germline gives CDR1 PRHDT, CDR2 FYEKMQ (reference sequence). CDR3 length equals 13 residues. DNA for the CDR3: TGTGCCAGCAGGGCTAGGTTGAACACTGAAGCTTTCTTT. Protein product: CASRARLNTEAFF. The full variable domain, in which reference TRBV13 and TRBJ1-1 provide the parts outside the CDR3, is AAGVIQSPRHLIKEKRETATLKCYPIPRHDTVYWYQQGPGQDPQFLISFYEKMQSDKGSIPDRFSAQQFSDYHSELNMSSLELGDSALYFCASRARLNTEAFFGQGTRLTVV.

V and J are TRBV13 and TRBJ2-7; 8 bases fit TRBD2. Germline V gene data show CDR1 as PRHDT and CDR2 as FYEKMQ (reference sequence). The CDR3 contains 14 residues. The V and J ends lost 5 bases and 2 bases, in that order; junction bases with no gene match: 5. CDR3 residues: CASSRTSPPYEQYF. CDR3 sequence (DNA): TGTGCCAGCAGCCGGACTAGCCCCCCCTACGAGCAGTACTTC. The whole variable domain, filled in from reference TRBV13 and TRBJ2-7, reads AAGVIQSPRHLIKEKRETATLKCYPIPRHDTVYWYQQGPGQDPQFLISFYEKMQSDKGSIPDRFSAQQFSDYHSELNMSSLELGDSALYFCASSRTSPPYEQYFGPGTRLTVT.

CDR3 sequence (DNA): TGTGCCAGCCAACACCGGAGGGTAGCGGGAGATACGCAGTATTTT. Translating it yields CASQHRRVAGDTQYF. This rearrangement joins TRBV7-8 to TRBJ2-3; 7 nucleotides line up with TRBD2. Germline V gene sequence: CDR1 SGHVS, CDR2 FQNEAQ. V trimming: 8 bases; J trimming: 5 bases; junction bases outside the gene matches: 13. The CDR3 has 15 residues. Complete variable domain (other parts from reference TRBV7-8 and TRBJ2-3): GAGVSQSPRYKVAKRGQDVALRCDPISGHVSLFWYQQALGQGPEFLTYFQNEAQLDKSGLPSDRFFAERPEGSVSTLKIQRTQQEDSAVYLCASQHRRVAGDTQYFGPGTRLTVL.

The chain combines TRBV28 with TRBJ1-2; TRBD1 is a possible D gene (5 bases). The germline gives CDR1 MDHEN, CDR2 SYDVKM. The CDR3 length is 13 residues. V lost 6 bases to trimming and J lost 2 bases, with 10 bases between them. For the CDR3, the DNA is TGTGCCAGCAGCTGGGGCCTAAACTATGGCTACACCTTC. Protein sequence: CASSWGLNYGYTF.

This chain uses TRBV29-1 with TRBJ2-5; TRBD2 might be the D (5 bases). Germline lookup yields CDR1 SQVTM and CDR2 ANQGSEA. The length of the CDR3 is 12 residues. V was cut by 0 bases and J by 5 bases, with 7 bases left in between. The DNA of the CDR3 is TGCAGCGTTGAAGATCCGGGGGAGACCCAGTACTTC. The encoded protein is CSVEDPGETQYF.

The J gene is TRBJ1-2, the V gene TRBV4-3; weak D call: TRBD1 (5 bases). Germline V gene sequence: CDR1 LGHNA, CDR2 YSLEER. CDR3 length: 15 residues. V lost 0 bases and J lost 5, with 13 bases in between. CDR3 bases: TGCGCCAGCAGCCAAGAGGCGGGGGTACTTTATGGCTACACCTTC. Its translation is CASSQEAGVLYGYTF.

This chain's CDR3 is CASSTGQGGTGELFF. CDR3 in DNA: TGCGCCAGCAGCACCGGACAGGGGGGCACCGGGGAGCTGTTTTTT. The chain uses TRBV4-1 and TRBJ2-2; 10 bases fit TRBD1. Germline V CDR1 and CDR2: MGHRA, YSYEKL. The CDR3 runs 15 residues. Unmatched junction bases numbered 4, after V lost 5 bases and J lost 4 bases.

The sample holds one count of this clone. V usage is TRBV4-2 and J usage is TRBJ2-5; no firm D call. V was pared by 1 base and J by 1 base, with 4 bases between. Germline CDR1 LGHNA, CDR2 YNFKEQ. This CDR3 has 13 amino acids. The DNA for the CDR3 is TGTGCCAGCAGCCAAGGGAGCCAAGAGACCCAGTACTTC. Amino acids: CASSQGSQETQYF.

Points on this clone: In the same sample, other DNA sequences code for this CDR3. The CDR3 bases are TGTGCCATCTCGACTAGCGGGGGGGCTTATGAGCAGTTCTTC. This translates into CAISTSGGAYEQFF. The chain has TRBV10-3 and TRBJ2-1, with TRBD2 identical over 14 bases. CDR3 length: 14 residues. CDR1 is ENHRY and CDR2 is SYGVKD in the germline V gene. V shed 8 bases, J shed 8 bases, and the junction held 5 bases outside the gene matches.